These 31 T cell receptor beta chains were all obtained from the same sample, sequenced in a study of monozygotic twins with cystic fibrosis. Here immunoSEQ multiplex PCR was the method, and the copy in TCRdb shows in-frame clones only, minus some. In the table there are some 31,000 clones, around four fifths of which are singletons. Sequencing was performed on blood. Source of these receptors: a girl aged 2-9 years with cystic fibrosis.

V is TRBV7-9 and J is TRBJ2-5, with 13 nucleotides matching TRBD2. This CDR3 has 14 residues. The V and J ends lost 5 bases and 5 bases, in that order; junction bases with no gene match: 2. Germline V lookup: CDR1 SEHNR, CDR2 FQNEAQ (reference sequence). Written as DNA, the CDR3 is TGTGCCAGCAGCCGACTAGCGGGAGGCGAGACCCAGTACTTC. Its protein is CASSRLAGGETQYF.

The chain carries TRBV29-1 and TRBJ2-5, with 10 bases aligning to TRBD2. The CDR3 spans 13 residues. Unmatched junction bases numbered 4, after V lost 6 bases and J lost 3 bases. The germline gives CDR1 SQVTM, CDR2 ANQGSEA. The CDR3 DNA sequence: TGCAGCGTAGCGGGAGGGCCAAAAGAGACCCAGTACTTC. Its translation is CSVAGGPKETQYF.

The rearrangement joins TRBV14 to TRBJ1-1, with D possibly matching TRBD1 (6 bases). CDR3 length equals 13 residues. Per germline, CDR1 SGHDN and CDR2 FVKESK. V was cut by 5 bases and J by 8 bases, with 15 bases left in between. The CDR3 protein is CASSTTQGREAFF. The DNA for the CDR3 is TGTGCCAGCAGCACGACACAGGGACGAGAAGCTTTCTTT.

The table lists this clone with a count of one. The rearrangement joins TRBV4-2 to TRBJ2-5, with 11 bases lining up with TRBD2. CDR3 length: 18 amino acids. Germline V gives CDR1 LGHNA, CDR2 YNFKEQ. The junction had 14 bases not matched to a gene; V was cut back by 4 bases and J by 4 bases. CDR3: CASSPGTSGSPRGETQYF. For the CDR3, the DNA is TGTGCCAGCAGCCCCGGTACTAGCGGGAGCCCACGGGGAGAGACCCAGTACTTC.

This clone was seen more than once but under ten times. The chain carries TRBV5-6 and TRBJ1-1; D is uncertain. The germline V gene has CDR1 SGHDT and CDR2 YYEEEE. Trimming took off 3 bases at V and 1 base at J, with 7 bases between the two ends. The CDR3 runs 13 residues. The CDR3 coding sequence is TGTGCCAGCAGCTCCGGAAAGAACACTGAAGCTTTCTTT. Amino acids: CASSSGKNTEAFF.

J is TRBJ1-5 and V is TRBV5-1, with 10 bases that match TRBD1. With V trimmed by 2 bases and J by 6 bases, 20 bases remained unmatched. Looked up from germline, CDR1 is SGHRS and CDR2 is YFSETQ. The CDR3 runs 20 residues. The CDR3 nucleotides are TGCGCCAGCAGCTTAGTTTTGGGGGGACAGGGGATTTCTATTCTTCAGCCCCAGCATTTT. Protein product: CASSLVLGGQGISILQPQHF.

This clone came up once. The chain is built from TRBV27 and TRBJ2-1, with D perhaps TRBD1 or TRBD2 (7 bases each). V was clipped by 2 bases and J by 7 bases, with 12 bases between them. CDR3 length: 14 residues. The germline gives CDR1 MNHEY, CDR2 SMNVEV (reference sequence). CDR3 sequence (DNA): TGTGCCAGCAGTTTAACCAGGGGGGGAAATGAGCAGTTCTTC. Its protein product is CASSLTRGGNEQFF.

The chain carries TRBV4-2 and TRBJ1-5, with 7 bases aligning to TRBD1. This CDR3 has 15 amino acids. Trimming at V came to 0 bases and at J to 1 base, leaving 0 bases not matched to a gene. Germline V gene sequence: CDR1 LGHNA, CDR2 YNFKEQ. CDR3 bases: TGTGCCAGCAGCCAAGACAGGGGGAGCAATCAGCCCCAGCATTTT. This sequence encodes CASSQDRGSNQPQHF.

The CDR3 sequence is CASSLLRTEAFF. CDR3 coding DNA: TGTGCCAGCAGTTTATTACGCACTGAAGCTTTCTTT. The rearrangement joins TRBV28 to TRBJ1-1; D unresolved. Trimming removed 1 base from V and 4 bases from J, with 4 bases in between. Germline V gene data show CDR1 as MDHEN and CDR2 as SYDVKM. The CDR3 sequence is 12 residues long.

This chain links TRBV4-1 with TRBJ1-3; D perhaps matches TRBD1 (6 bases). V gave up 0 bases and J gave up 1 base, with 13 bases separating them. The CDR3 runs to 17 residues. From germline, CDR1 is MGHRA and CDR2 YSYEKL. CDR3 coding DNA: TGCGCCAGCAGCCAAGAGGGGGGCGTGATTTCTGGAAACACCATATATTTT. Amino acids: CASSQEGGVISGNTIYF.

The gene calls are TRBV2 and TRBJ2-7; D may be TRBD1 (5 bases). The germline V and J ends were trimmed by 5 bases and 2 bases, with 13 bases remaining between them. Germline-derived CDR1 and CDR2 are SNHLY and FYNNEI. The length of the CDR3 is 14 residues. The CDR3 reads CASSPWEQAYEQYF. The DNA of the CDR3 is TGTGCCAGCAGTCCTTGGGAACAGGCCTACGAGCAGTACTTC.

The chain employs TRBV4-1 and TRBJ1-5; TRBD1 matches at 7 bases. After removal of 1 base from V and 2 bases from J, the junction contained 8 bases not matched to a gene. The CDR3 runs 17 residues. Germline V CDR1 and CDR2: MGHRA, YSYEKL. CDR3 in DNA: TGCGCCAGCAGCCAAGGGCCACAGGGGTTTGGCAATCAGCCCCAGCATTTT. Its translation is CASSQGPQGFGNQPQHF.

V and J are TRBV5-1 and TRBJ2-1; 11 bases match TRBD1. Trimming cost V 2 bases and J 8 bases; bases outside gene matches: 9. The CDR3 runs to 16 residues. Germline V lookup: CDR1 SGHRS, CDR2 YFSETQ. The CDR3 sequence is CASSFQGQGAVYEQFF. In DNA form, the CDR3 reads TGCGCCAGCAGCTTCCAAGGACAGGGGGCTGTCTATGAGCAGTTCTTC.

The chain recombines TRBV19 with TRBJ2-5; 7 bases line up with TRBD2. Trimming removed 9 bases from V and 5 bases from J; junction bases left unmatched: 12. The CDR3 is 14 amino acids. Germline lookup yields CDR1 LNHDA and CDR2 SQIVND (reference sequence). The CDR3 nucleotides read TGTGCCAGCAACACCGGGACTACCTTTGAGACCCAGTACTTC. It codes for CASNTGTTFETQYF.

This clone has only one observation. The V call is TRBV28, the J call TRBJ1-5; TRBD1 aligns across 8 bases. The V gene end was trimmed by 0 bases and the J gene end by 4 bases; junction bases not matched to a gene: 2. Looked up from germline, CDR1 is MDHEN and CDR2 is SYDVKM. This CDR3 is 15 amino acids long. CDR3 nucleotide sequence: TGTGCCAGCAGTTTATGGGACAGGGTAAATCAGCCCCAGCATTTT. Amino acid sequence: CASSLWDRVNQPQHF.

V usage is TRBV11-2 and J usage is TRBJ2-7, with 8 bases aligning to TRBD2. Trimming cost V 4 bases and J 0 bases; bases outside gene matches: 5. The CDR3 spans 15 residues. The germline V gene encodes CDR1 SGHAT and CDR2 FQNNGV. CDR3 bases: TGTGCCAGCAGCTCCACGGCGGGGGGCTCCTACGAGCAGTACTTC. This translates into CASSSTAGGSYEQYF.

In DNA, the CDR3 is TGTGCCAGCAGCCTAGACAGGATCCCCTACGAGCAGTACTTC. Translating it yields CASSLDRIPYEQYF. The chain couples TRBV5-5 to TRBJ2-7; TRBD1 is a possible D gene (6 bases). Germline assignment: CDR1 SGHKS and CDR2 YYEKEE (reference sequence). The length of the CDR3 is 14 residues. The V end lost 4 bases, the J end lost 2 bases, and 13 bases lay between the germline ends.

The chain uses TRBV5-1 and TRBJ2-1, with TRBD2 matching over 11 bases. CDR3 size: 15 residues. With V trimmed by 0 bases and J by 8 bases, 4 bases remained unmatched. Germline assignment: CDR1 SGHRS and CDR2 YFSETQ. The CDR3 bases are TGCGCCAGCAGCTTGGAAGGGACTAGCGGACATGAGCAGTTCTTC. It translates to CASSLEGTSGHEQFF.

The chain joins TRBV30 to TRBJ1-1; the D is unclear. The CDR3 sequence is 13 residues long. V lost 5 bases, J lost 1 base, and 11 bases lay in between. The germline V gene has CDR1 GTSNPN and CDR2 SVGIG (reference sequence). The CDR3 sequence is CAWSPQENTEAFF. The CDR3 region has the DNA TGTGCCTGGTCCCCTCAGGAGAACACTGAAGCTTTCTTT.

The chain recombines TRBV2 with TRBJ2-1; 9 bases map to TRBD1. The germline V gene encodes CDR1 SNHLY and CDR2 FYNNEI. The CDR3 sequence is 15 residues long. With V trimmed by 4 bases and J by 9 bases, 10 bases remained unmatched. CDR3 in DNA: TGTGCCAGCAGTGCTACAGGGGGCCTAGGCGGTGAGCAGTTCTTC. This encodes CASSATGGLGGEQFF.

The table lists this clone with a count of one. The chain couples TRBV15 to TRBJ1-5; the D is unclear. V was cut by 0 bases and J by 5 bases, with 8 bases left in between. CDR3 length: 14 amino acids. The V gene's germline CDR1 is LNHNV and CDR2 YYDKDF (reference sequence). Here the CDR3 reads CATSRDIGYQPQHF. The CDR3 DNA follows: TGTGCCACCAGCAGAGATATTGGATATCAGCCCCAGCATTTT.

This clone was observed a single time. The CDR3 spells CASSLEDSVFSGANVLTF. CDR3 bases: TGTGCCAGCAGCTTAGAGGACAGTGTTTTCTCTGGGGCCAACGTCCTGACTTTC. The rearrangement joins TRBV7-9 to TRBJ2-6, with D tentatively TRBD1 (6 bases). CDR3 length: 18 residues. In germline, CDR1 is SEHNR, CDR2 FQNEAQ (reference sequence). Trimming stripped 1 base from V and 0 bases from J, with 13 bases between.

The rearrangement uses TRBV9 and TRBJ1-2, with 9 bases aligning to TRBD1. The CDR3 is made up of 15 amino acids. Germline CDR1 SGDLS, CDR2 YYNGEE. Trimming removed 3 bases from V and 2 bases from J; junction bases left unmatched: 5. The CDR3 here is CASSAPTGGNYGYTF. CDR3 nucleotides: TGTGCCAGCAGCGCCCCGACAGGGGGGAACTATGGCTACACCTTC.

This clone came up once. The CDR3 DNA reads TGTGCCAGCAGCTTGGAACCACAGGGAAGAGAGACCCAGTACTTC. Translated: CASSLEPQGRETQYF. The chain carries TRBV5-4 and TRBJ2-5; weak D call: TRBD1 (6 bases). Germline V gene lookup returns CDR1 SGHNT and CDR2 YYREEE (reference sequence). The CDR3 has 15 residues. V was trimmed by 0 bases and J by 4 bases, leaving 13 bases between them.

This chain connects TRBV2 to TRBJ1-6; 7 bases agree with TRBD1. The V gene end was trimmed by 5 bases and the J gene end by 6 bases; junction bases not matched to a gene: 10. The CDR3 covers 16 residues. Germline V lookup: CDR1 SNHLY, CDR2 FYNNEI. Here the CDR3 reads CASSLDGTDLNSPLHF. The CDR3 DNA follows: TGTGCCAGCAGTTTAGACGGGACAGACCTTAATTCACCCCTCCACTTT.

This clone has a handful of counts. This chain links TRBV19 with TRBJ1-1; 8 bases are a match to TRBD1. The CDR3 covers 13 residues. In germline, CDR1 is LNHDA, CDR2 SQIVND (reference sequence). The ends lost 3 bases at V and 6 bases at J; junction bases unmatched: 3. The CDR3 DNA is TGTGCCAGTAGTATCGGACAGGGTTCTGAAGCTTTCTTT. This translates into CASSIGQGSEAFF.

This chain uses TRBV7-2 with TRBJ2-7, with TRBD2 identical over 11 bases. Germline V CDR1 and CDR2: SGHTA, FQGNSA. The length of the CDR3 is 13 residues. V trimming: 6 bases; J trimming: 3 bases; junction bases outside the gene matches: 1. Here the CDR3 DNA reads TGTGCCAGCAGTCTAGCGGGGGGCTACGAGCAGTACTTC. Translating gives CASSLAGGYEQYF.

CDR3 nucleotides: TGTGCCCTTGCCAGGGACTCCCCTTACGAGCAGTACTTC. Protein sequence: CALARDSPYEQYF. V and J are TRBV2 and TRBJ2-7, with D possibly being TRBD2 (6 bases). Trimming pared 11 bases from V and 4 bases from J, leaving 18 bases between. Germline-derived CDR1 and CDR2 are SNHLY and FYNNEI. This CDR3 region has 13 residues. The full variable domain, in which reference TRBV2 and TRBJ2-7 provide the parts outside the CDR3, is EPEVTQTPSHQVTQMGQEVILRCVPISNHLYFYWYRQILGQKVEFLVSFYNNEISEKSEIFDDQFSVERPDGSNFTLKIRSTKLEDSAMYFCALARDSPYEQYFGPGTRLTVT.

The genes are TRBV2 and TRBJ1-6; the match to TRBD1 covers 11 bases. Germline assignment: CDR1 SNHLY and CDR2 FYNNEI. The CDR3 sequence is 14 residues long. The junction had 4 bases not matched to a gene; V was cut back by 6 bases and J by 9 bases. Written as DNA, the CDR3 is TGTGCCAGCAGGGTTGGACAGGGGGCTTCACCCCTCCACTTT. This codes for CASRVGQGASPLHF.

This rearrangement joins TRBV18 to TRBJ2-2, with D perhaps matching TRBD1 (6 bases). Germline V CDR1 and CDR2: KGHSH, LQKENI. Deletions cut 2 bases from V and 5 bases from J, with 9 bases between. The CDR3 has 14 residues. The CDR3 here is CASSPGGDTGELFF. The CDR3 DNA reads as TGTGCCAGCTCACCAGGGGGCGATACCGGGGAGCTGTTTTTT.

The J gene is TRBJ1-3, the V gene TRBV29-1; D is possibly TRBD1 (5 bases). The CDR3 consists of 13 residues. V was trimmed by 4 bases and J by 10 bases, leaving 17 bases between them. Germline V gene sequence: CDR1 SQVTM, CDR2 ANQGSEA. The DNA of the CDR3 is TGCAGCGTTGGAGGGACCTTAGAAGGGACCATATATTTT. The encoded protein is CSVGGTLEGTIYF.